This T cell receptor beta chain was observed in a study of T cell repertoires in cytomegalovirus infection. From the reads, TCRdb called clonotypes with MiXCR, one entry per CDR3 protein. The sample lists a few hundred thousand distinct CDR3 sequences; over 8% were seen once. V was trimmed by 4 bases and J by 3 bases, leaving 22 bases between them. Germline loops: CDR1 LNHDA, CDR2 SQIVND (reference sequence). The CDR3 runs to 17 residues. This clonotype was observed a handful of times. This receptor was obtained from a human donor in good health (CMV status not recorded). Some clones in this sample may be carry-over from other donors' samples. The rearrangement links TRBV19 to TRBJ2-7; weak D call: TRBD1 (6 bases). Input material: PBMCs. For the CDR3, the DNA is TGTGCCAGTAGTACGAATCGTGGACGTGCAGGGGTCTACGAGCAGTACTTC. Translated, it gives CASSTNRGRAGVYEQYF.